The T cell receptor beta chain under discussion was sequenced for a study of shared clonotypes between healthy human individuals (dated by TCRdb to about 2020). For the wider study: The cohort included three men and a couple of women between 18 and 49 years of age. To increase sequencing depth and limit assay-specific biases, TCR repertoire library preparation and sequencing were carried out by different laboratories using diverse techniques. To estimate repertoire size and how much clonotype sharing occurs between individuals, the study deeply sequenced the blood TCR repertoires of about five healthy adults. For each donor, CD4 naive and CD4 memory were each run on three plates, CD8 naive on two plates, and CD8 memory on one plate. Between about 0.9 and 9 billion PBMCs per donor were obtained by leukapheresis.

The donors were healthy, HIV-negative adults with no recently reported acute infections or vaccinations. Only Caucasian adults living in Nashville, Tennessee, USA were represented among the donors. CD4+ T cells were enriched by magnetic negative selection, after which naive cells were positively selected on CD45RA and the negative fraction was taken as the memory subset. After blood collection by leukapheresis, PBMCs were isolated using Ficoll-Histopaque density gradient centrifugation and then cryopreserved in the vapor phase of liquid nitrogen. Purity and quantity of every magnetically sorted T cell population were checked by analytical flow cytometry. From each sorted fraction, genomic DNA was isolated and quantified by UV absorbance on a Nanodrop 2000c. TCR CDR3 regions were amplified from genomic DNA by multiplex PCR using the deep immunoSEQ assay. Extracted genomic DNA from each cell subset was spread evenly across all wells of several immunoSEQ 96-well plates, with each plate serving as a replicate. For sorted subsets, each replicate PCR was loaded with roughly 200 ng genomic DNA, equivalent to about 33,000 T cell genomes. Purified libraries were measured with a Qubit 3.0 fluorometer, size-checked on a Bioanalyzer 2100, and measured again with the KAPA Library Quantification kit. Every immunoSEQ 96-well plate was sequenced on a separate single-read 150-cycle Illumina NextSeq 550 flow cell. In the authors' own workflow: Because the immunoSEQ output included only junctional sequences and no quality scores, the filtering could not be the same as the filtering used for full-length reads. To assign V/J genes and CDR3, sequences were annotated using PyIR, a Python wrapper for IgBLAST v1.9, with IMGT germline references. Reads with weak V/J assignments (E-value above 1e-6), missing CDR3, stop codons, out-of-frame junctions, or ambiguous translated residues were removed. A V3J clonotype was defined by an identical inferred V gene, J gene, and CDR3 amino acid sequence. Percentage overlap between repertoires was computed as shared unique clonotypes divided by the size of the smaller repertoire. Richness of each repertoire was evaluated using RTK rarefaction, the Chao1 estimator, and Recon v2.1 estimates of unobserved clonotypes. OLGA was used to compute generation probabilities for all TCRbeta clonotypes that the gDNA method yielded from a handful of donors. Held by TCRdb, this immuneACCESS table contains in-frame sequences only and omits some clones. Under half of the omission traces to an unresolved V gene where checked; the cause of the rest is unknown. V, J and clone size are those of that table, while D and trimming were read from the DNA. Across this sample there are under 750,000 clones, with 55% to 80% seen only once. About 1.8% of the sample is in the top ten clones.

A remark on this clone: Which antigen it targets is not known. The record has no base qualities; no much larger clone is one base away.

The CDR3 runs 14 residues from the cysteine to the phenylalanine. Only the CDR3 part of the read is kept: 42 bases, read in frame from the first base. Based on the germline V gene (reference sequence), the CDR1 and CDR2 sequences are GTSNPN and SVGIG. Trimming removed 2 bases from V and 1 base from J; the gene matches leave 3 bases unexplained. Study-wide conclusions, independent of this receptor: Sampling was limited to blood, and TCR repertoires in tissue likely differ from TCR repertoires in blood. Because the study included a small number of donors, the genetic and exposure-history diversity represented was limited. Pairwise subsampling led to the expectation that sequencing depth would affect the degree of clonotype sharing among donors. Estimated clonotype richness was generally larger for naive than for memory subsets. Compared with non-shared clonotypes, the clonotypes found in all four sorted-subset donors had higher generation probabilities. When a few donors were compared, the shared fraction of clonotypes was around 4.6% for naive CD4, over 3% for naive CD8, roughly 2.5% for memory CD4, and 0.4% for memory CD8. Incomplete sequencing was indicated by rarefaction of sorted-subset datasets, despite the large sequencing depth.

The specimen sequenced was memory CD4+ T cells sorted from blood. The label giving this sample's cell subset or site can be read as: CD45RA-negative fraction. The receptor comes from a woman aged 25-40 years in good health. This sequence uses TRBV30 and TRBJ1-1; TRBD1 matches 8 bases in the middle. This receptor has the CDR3 CAWSRGTGNTEAFF. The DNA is TGTGCCTGGAGTCGAGGGACAGGGAACACTGAAGCTTTCTTT.